Listed here is a single TCR beta chain. Its target is not known. Each of the donors was a healthy bone marrow donor. These data belong to a study of cytomegalovirus exposure and HLA in healthy donors. General study findings and limits: A further, later analysis showed that HLA-associated TCR beta chains (compared with equally common others) were more clonally expanded. What was likely a sequencing artifact was a cluster of highly shared sequence variants.

V dropped 5 bases and J dropped 6 bases, with 17 bases sitting between them. The CDR3 sequence is 14 residues long. Germline CDR1 reads SQVTM; CDR2 reads ANQGSEA. 60 Vbeta and 13 Jbeta primers were used in PCR. Produced via immunoSEQ multiplex PCR; TCRdb's table is partial and in-frame only. The specimen's table records roughly 51,000 clones. The sample comprised PBMCs. The rearrangement joins TRBV29-1 to TRBJ2-1; maybe TRBD1 (6 bases). This receptor was obtained from a woman between 35 and 50 years old in good health and CMV-seronegative. CDR3 coding DNA: TGCAGCGTTACCGCTCGGGGACAATCCAATGAGCAGTTCTTC. Its protein product is CSVTARGQSNEQFF.